The source of this T cell receptor beta chain is a study of PD-L1 blockade in urothelial cancer. Looking at the study overall: About 90% of the 29 patients were males with bladder-origin urothelial cancer. Analyses were performed on blood at 3 weeks after treatment start (the second dose) and at 6 weeks.

This clone has more than one count but fewer than ten. Time point given: pretreatment peripheral blood. PCRs were each spiked with synthetic TCR analog templates. Profiling relied on immunoSEQ multiplex PCR, and the TCRdb table lists in-frame clones only, not all of them. The table lists tens of thousands of clones, 65% to 85% of them singletons. Germline V gives CDR1 MNHNY, CDR2 SVGAGI (reference sequence). V dropped 7 bases and J dropped 1 base, with 10 bases sitting between them. The CDR3 totals 13 residues. V and J are TRBV6-6 and TRBJ1-1; D not certain. This receptor was obtained from a man aged 55 to 70 with urothelial cancer. The source material was PBMCs, sampled around atezolizumab (anti-PD-L1) treatment. CDR3 sequence: CASNSPPNTEAFF. The CDR3 DNA reads TGTGCCAGCAACTCACCGCCGAACACTGAAGCTTTCTTT.